A selection of T cell receptor beta chains follows, all from one sample in a study of blood T cell repertoires in COVID-19. Here immunoSEQ multiplex PCR was the method, and the copy in TCRdb shows in-frame clones only, minus some. Of fewer than 130,000 clones in the sample, just over 75% were seen once. The sequencing sample was made of peripheral blood. All receptors come from an elderly woman with acute or convalescent COVID-19. Both conserved end residues are part of each CDR3. Fields, in order: V gene, D gene, clone size, J gene, CDR3 protein, CDR3 DNA. A D gene is named only where the DNA matches it firmly. Rows give clone size only sometimes, using once, few, many, or a class for an expanded clone.

V gene: TRBV21-1
D gene: .
clone size: .
J gene: TRBJ1-4
CDR3 protein: CASSSVAGATNEKLFF
CDR3 DNA: TGTGCCAGCAGCTCCGTGGCAGGCGCAACTAATGAAAAACTGTTTTTT

V gene: TRBV6-5
D gene: TRBD1
clone size: .
J gene: TRBJ1-1
CDR3 protein: CASNLYRGLDTEAFF
CDR3 DNA: TGTGCCAGCAACTTATACAGGGGGCTAGACACTGAAGCTTTCTTT

V gene: TRBV5-1
D gene: TRBD1
clone size: .
J gene: TRBJ1-1
CDR3 protein: CASGPGTGGSTEAFF
CDR3 DNA: TGCGCCAGCGGACCCGGGACAGGGGGATCCACTGAAGCTTTCTTT

V gene: TRBV27
D gene: .
clone size: .
J gene: TRBJ1-6
CDR3 protein: CASSLNSRDYGSPLHF
CDR3 DNA: TGTGCCAGCAGTCTTAACTCCCGGGACTATGGTTCACCCCTCCACTTT

V gene: TRBV21-1
D gene: .
clone size: .
J gene: TRBJ2-7
CDR3 protein: CASSSTGGISYEQYF
CDR3 DNA: TGTGCCAGCAGCTCTACGGGGGGCATCTCCTACGAGCAGTACTTC

V gene: TRBV19
D gene: .
clone size: .
J gene: TRBJ2-1
CDR3 protein: CASSIQVTDEQFF
CDR3 DNA: TGTGCCAGTAGTATACAGGTCACCGATGAGCAGTTCTTC

V gene: TRBV30
D gene: TRBD1
clone size: few
J gene: TRBJ2-7
CDR3 protein: CAWSTGVRSEQYF
CDR3 DNA: TGTGCCTGGAGCACAGGGGTCCGCAGCGAGCAGTACTTC

V gene: TRBV7-9
D gene: .
clone size: .
J gene: TRBJ2-3
CDR3 protein: CASSFGFLDTDTQYF
CDR3 DNA: TGTGCCAGCAGCTTTGGGTTCCTAGATACAGATACGCAGTATTTT

V gene: TRBV7-9
D gene: .
clone size: .
J gene: TRBJ2-1
CDR3 protein: CASSLGLARSYNEQFF
CDR3 DNA: TGTGCCAGCAGCTTAGGGTTAGCCCGCTCCTACAATGAGCAGTTCTTC

V gene: TRBV21-1
D gene: .
clone size: .
J gene: TRBJ1-2
CDR3 protein: CASSQGGGQDYGYTF
CDR3 DNA: TGTGCCAGCTCGCAAGGAGGGGGACAGGACTATGGCTACACCTTC

V gene: TRBV2
D gene: .
clone size: .
J gene: TRBJ1-2
CDR3 protein: CASRDYRRSYGYTF
CDR3 DNA: TGTGCCAGCAGAGATTATCGGAGGAGCTATGGCTACACCTTC

V gene: TRBV6-5
D gene: .
clone size: .
J gene: TRBJ1-1
CDR3 protein: CASRTGLDTEAFF
CDR3 DNA: TGTGCCAGTAGAACAGGGTTAGACACTGAAGCTTTCTTT

V gene: TRBV10-3
D gene: .
clone size: .
J gene: TRBJ2-1
CDR3 protein: CAISESGGASYNEQFF
CDR3 DNA: TGTGCCATCAGTGAGTCGGGGGGGGCCTCCTACAATGAGCAGTTCTTC

V gene: TRBV9
D gene: TRBD2
clone size: .
J gene: TRBJ2-1
CDR3 protein: CASSVAPSGTDEQFF
CDR3 DNA: TGTGCCAGCAGCGTAGCGCCTAGCGGCACCGATGAGCAGTTCTTC

V gene: TRBV27
D gene: TRBD2
clone size: .
J gene: TRBJ2-1
CDR3 protein: CASSASAGGYEQFF
CDR3 DNA: TGTGCCAGCAGTGCCAGTGCGGGGGGGTATGAGCAGTTCTTC

V gene: TRBV27
D gene: TRBD1
clone size: .
J gene: TRBJ1-5
CDR3 protein: CASSRQGDNQPQHF
CDR3 DNA: TGTGCCAGCAGTAGGCAGGGGGACAATCAGCCCCAGCATTTT

V gene: TRBV30
D gene: TRBD1
clone size: .
J gene: TRBJ2-3
CDR3 protein: CAWSVHLGQGGGNTQYF
CDR3 DNA: TGTGCCTGGAGTGTTCATCTGGGACAGGGAGGAGGTAATACGCAGTATTTT

V gene: TRBV4-2
D gene: .
clone size: once
J gene: TRBJ2-2
CDR3 protein: CASSQRSGSNTGELFF
CDR3 DNA: TGTGCCAGCAGCCAGAGATCGGGTTCGAACACCGGGGAGCTGTTTTTT

V gene: TRBV28
D gene: .
clone size: .
J gene: TRBJ2-5
CDR3 protein: CASSSAGGQETQYF
CDR3 DNA: TGTGCCAGCAGTTCCGCCGGGGGCCAAGAGACCCAGTACTTC

V gene: TRBV21-1
D gene: .
clone size: .
J gene: TRBJ1-2
CDR3 protein: CASSTSDRDSNYGYTF
CDR3 DNA: TGTGCCAGCAGCACCTCAGACAGGGATTCTAACTATGGCTACACCTTC

V gene: TRBV28
D gene: .
clone size: .
J gene: TRBJ1-2
CDR3 protein: CAVVEGSYGYTF
CDR3 DNA: TGTGCCGTCGTTGAAGGGAGCTATGGCTACACCTTC

V gene: TRBV14
D gene: .
clone size: .
J gene: TRBJ1-1
CDR3 protein: CASSSISNRKNTEAFF
CDR3 DNA: TGTGCCAGCAGTAGTATTAGCAATAGAAAAAACACTGAAGCTTTCTTT

V gene: TRBV25-1
D gene: TRBD2
clone size: .
J gene: TRBJ2-1
CDR3 protein: CASRAGLAGDEQFF
CDR3 DNA: TGTGCCAGCAGAGCGGGACTAGCGGGAGATGAGCAGTTCTTC

V gene: TRBV6-5
D gene: TRBD2
clone size: .
J gene: TRBJ2-1
CDR3 protein: CASTLLRGGLHEQFF
CDR3 DNA: TGTGCCAGCACGCTGCTACGCGGGGGGTTGCATGAGCAGTTCTTC

V gene: TRBV10-2
D gene: .
clone size: .
J gene: TRBJ2-1
CDR3 protein: CASTERQGLQFF
CDR3 DNA: TGCGCCAGCACAGAGAGGCAGGGACTGCAGTTCTTC

V gene: TRBV6-2/TRBV6-3
D gene: TRBD2
clone size: .
J gene: TRBJ2-5
CDR3 protein: CASSYSTSGKETQYF
CDR3 DNA: TGTGCCAGCAGTTACTCGACTAGCGGGAAAGAGACCCAGTACTTC

V gene: TRBV11-2
D gene: .
clone size: .
J gene: TRBJ1-1
CDR3 protein: CASSLVRAGAEAFF
CDR3 DNA: TGTGCCAGCAGCTTAGTCAGGGCGGGAGCTGAAGCTTTCTTT

V gene: TRBV4-1
D gene: .
clone size: .
J gene: TRBJ2-7
CDR3 protein: CASSQEFVTYEQYF
CDR3 DNA: TGCGCCAGCAGCCAAGAATTTGTAACCTACGAGCAGTACTTC

V gene: TRBV30
D gene: TRBD1
clone size: .
J gene: TRBJ1-6
CDR3 protein: CAWSGMPGQGIYSPLHF
CDR3 DNA: TGTGCCTGGAGTGGGATGCCGGGACAGGGAATTTACTCACCCCTCCACTTT

V gene: TRBV11-2
D gene: .
clone size: .
J gene: TRBJ2-1
CDR3 protein: CASSTRRTNEQFF
CDR3 DNA: TGTGCCAGCAGCACCCGGAGGACCAATGAGCAGTTCTTC

V gene: TRBV9
D gene: TRBD2
clone size: .
J gene: TRBJ2-3
CDR3 protein: CASSVGASGGPTSTDTQYF
CDR3 DNA: TGTGCCAGCAGCGTAGGGGCTAGCGGGGGGCCGACTAGCACAGATACGCAGTATTTT

V gene: TRBV7-9
D gene: .
clone size: .
J gene: TRBJ1-5
CDR3 protein: CASSGGQNQPQHF
CDR3 DNA: TGTGCCAGCAGCGGAGGACAGAATCAGCCCCAGCATTTT

V gene: TRBV19
D gene: TRBD1
clone size: .
J gene: TRBJ1-5
CDR3 protein: CASGQGGNQPQHF
CDR3 DNA: TGTGCCAGCGGACAGGGGGGGAATCAGCCCCAGCATTTT

V gene: TRBV7-5
D gene: .
clone size: .
J gene: TRBJ2-5
CDR3 protein: CVRSLTRWKRDQETQYF
CDR3 DNA: TGTGTCAGAAGCTTAACTAGGTGGAAGCGGGACCAAGAGACCCAGTACTTC

V gene: TRBV6-6
D gene: TRBD1
clone size: once
J gene: TRBJ2-7
CDR3 protein: CASSRGTGVEEQYF
CDR3 DNA: TGTGCCAGCAGCCGCGGGACAGGGGTAGAAGAGCAGTACTTC